This T cell receptor beta chain comes out of a study of T cells in Graves' hyperthyroidism and ophthalmopathy. The study based diagnoses on clinical symptoms, serum thyroxine and TRAb, thyroid ultrasound and orbital computed tomography. PBMCs were obtained from approximately 9.2 ml fresh peripheral blood. Germline values: CDR1 MNHNS, CDR2 SASEGT. The V end was cut by 7 bases, the J end by 3 bases, with 13 bases between. This CDR3 contains 15 residues. RNA transcripts served as the template for amplifying TCR beta CDR3 regions. Primed by the HTBI set, a first-round RT-PCR was run on the TCR CDR3. TCRdb called the multiplex PCR reads again in MiXCR, with one record for every CDR3 protein. There are more than 500,000 distinct CDR3 sequences in the sample; roughly 15% occur only once, and approximately 3.9% lies in the top ten.

This chain joins TRBV6-1 and TRBJ1-6; D gene unclear. The source of this sequence is a woman aged 25-40 years with Graves' hyperthyroidism. Sequences were obtained from blood. The CDR3 DNA is TGTGCCAGCAAAAGAGTGTCAGACTATAATTCACCCCTCCACTTT. This translates into CASKRVSDYNSPLHF.